Listed below are T cell receptor beta chains from one sample, sequenced in a study of blood T cells in healthy people across ages. Via MiXCR, TCRdb re-called the 5' RACE reads, giving one row per CDR3 protein. The sample contains fewer than 2,000,000 distinct CDR3 sequences, about 35% of which appear only once. The sample was blood. The source is a woman aged 25 to 39 in good health. Both conserved end residues are part of each CDR3. Fields, in order: CDR3 length, V gene, CDR3 protein.

cdr3_length: 12; v_call: TRBV5-6; cdr3_aa: CGSSLGGYEQYF
cdr3_length: 13; v_call: TRBV7-2; cdr3_aa: CASSPNPTDTQYF
cdr3_length: 15; v_call: TRBV5-1; cdr3_aa: CASSPLFLYSTEAFF
cdr3_length: 13; v_call: TRBV12-3/TRBV12-4; cdr3_aa: CASSPVPAEKLFF
cdr3_length: 14; v_call: TRBV28; cdr3_aa: CASSSRNLAGNQFF
cdr3_length: 16; v_call: TRBV3-1; cdr3_aa: CASGKSRDLSYNEQFF
cdr3_length: 15; v_call: TRBV2; cdr3_aa: CASSEGTTDYNEQFF
cdr3_length: 13; v_call: TRBV11-2; cdr3_aa: CASKGTGADTQYF
cdr3_length: 16; v_call: TRBV29-1; cdr3_aa: CNVAEGGGPQLYEQYF
cdr3_length: 16; v_call: TRBV20-1; cdr3_aa: CSAPKGPGGGQETQYF
cdr3_length: 17; v_call: TRBV7-9; cdr3_aa: CASSPSGSGGSTGELFF
cdr3_length: 17; v_call: TRBV4-2; cdr3_aa: CASSRIPGTGAYNEQFF
cdr3_length: 13; v_call: TRBV14; cdr3_aa: CASSPTGTFTLHF
cdr3_length: 13; v_call: TRBV7-9; cdr3_aa: CASSRPGGAGYTF
cdr3_length: 16; v_call: TRBV5-1; cdr3_aa: CASSLRTGAISYEQYF
cdr3_length: 12; v_call: TRBV4-2; cdr3_aa: CVSSQPPDTQYF
cdr3_length: 13; v_call: TRBV5-1; cdr3_aa: CASSLSTDYEQYF
cdr3_length: 14; v_call: TRBV29-1; cdr3_aa: CSVDPGEDNYGYTF
cdr3_length: 15; v_call: TRBV5-1; cdr3_aa: CASSKGPQGLNEQFF
cdr3_length: 16; v_call: TRBV7-9; cdr3_aa: CASSLVVRLKNNEQFF
cdr3_length: 17; v_call: TRBV27; cdr3_aa: CASSLSAGGGWNTEAFF
cdr3_length: 12; v_call: TRBV10-3; cdr3_aa: CAIRDGDYEQYF
cdr3_length: 17; v_call: TRBV7-2; cdr3_aa: CASSKPGLLVRGETQYF
cdr3_length: 16; v_call: TRBV2; cdr3_aa: CASSEGRTGARDEQFF
cdr3_length: 12; v_call: TRBV12-3/TRBV12-4; cdr3_aa: CASNSMDTEAFF
cdr3_length: 12; v_call: TRBV7-3; cdr3_aa: CASSPGFGEQYF
cdr3_length: 15; v_call: TRBV5-5; cdr3_aa: CASSFLQGNLGEQYF
cdr3_length: 14; v_call: TRBV28; cdr3_aa: CASSLLQTQETQYF
cdr3_length: 12; v_call: TRBV6-5; cdr3_aa: CASINRDTEAFF
cdr3_length: 16; v_call: TRBV12-3/TRBV12-4; cdr3_aa: CASSLNGGGLAGELFF
cdr3_length: 15; v_call: TRBV9; cdr3_aa: CASSVAGSNYYGYTF